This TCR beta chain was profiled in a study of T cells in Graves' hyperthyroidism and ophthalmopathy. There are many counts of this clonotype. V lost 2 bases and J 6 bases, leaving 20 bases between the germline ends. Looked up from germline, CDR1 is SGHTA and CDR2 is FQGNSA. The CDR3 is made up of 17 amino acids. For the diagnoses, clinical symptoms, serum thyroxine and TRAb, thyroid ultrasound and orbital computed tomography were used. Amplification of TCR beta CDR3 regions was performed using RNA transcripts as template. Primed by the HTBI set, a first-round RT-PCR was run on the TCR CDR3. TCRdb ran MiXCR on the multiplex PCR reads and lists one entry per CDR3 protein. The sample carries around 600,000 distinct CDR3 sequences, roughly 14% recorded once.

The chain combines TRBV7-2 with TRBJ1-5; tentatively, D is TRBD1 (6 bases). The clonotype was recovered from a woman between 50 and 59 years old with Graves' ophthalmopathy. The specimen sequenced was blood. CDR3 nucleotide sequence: TGTGCCAGCAGCTTAAATTCCGGGGGCGTCGTGAGTCAGCCCCAGCATTTT. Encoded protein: CASSLNSGGVVSQPQHF.